One sample yielded the 17 T cell receptor beta chains listed below, sequenced in a study of human T cells and chemical hapten exposure. The sample's time point: pre-sensitization, week 0. Described treatment: therapeutic diphenylcyclopropenone sensitization with weekly scalp DPC. Using its own MiXCR run on the RACE reads, TCRdb lists one record per CDR3 protein. The sample consists of a few hundred thousand distinct CDR3 sequences, around 5% of them appearing once. The sequences come from whole blood, collected in connection with sensitization to the hapten diphenylcyclopropenone (DPC). These TCRs come from a woman aged 18 to 35 with alopecia areata. Some clones in this sample may be carry-over from other donors' samples.

The chain recombines TRBV27 with TRBJ1-1; D may be TRBD1 (5 bases). The CDR3 is 12 residues long. The V end was cut by 8 bases, the J end by 4 bases, with 11 bases between. Germline V gives CDR1 MNHEY, CDR2 SMNVEV (reference sequence). The CDR3 DNA reads as TGTGCCAGCGGGGGGGTCGGCACTGAAGCTTTCTTT. It yields the protein CASGGVGTEAFF.

In its sample, this clonotype was seen a few times. The rearrangement links TRBV7-3 to TRBJ2-2, with TRBD2 matching 7 bases. The CDR3 length is 16 residues. Germline V gives CDR1 SGHTA, CDR2 FQGTGA. Trimming at V came to 2 bases and at J to 2 bases, leaving 5 bases not matched to a gene. CDR3 sequence reads: CASSLLASGNTGELFF. CDR3 coding DNA: TGTGCCAGCAGCTTACTCGCTAGCGGTAACACCGGGGAGCTGTTTTTT.

This clonotype came up many times. The J gene is TRBJ2-2, the V gene TRBV27; maybe TRBD1 (6 bases). V was pared by 6 bases and J by 2 bases, with 7 bases between. This CDR3 spans 13 amino acids. Germline V gene data show CDR1 as MNHEY and CDR2 as SMNVEV (reference sequence). The CDR3 nucleotides read TGTGCCAGCAGGGACAGCAACACCGGGGAGCTGTTTTTT. It specifies CASRDSNTGELFF.

This clonotype appeared many times. The DNA of the CDR3 is TGTGCCATCAGACCAGGGTTAAGGGATACGCAGTATTTT. It encodes CAIRPGLRDTQYF. The rearrangement joins TRBV10-3 to TRBJ2-3, with D tentatively TRBD1 (5 bases). From germline, CDR1 is ENHRY and CDR2 SYGVKD. CDR3 length: 13 residues. The V end lost 6 bases, the J end lost 6 bases, and 13 bases lay between the germline ends.

This rearrangement joins TRBV4-3 to TRBJ2-4, with D perhaps being TRBD1 or TRBD2 (6 bases each). Trimming shortened V by 0 bases and J by 8 bases, and 14 bases separated the two germline ends. The CDR3 loop spans 15 amino acids. CDR1 and CDR2 (germline): LGHNA, YSLEER. The CDR3 sequence is CASSQDSGGRDIQYF. The DNA for the CDR3 is TGCGCCAGCAGCCAAGATAGTGGGGGGCGCGACATTCAGTACTTC.

This clonotype appeared many times. The J gene is TRBJ1-5, the V gene TRBV7-9; D remains unclear. This CDR3 comprises 17 residues. CDR1 and CDR2 (germline): SEHNR, FQNEAQ (reference sequence). Trimming took off 4 bases at V and 0 bases at J, with 16 bases between the two ends. In nucleotides, the CDR3 is TGTGCCAGCAGCTCATTCCGGGATCTGAATAGCAATCAGCCCCAGCATTTT. Translated, it gives CASSSFRDLNSNQPQHF.

V gene TRBV6-6 combines with J gene TRBJ1-5, with D possibly being TRBD1 (5 bases). Germline lookup yields CDR1 MNHNY and CDR2 SVGAGI (reference sequence). The CDR3 sequence is 15 residues long. V was clipped by 7 bases and J by 3 bases, with 16 bases between them. The CDR3 spells CASILTAGNNQPQHF. CDR3 DNA sequence: TGTGCCAGCATCTTAACGGCAGGGAACAATCAGCCCCAGCATTTT.

The chain recombines TRBV27 with TRBJ1-5; D is ambiguous. CDR3 size: 18 residues. Trimming cost V 6 bases and J 0 bases, with 21 bases left between them. Germline V gene data show CDR1 as MNHEY and CDR2 as SMNVEV (reference sequence). For the CDR3, the DNA is TGTGCCAGCAGACCTTTCGACGGATCAGTTTATAGCAATCAGCCCCAGCATTTT. Its translation is CASRPFDGSVYSNQPQHF.

This clonotype was observed a few times. The chain combines TRBV7-9 with TRBJ2-1; D remains unclear. From germline, CDR1 is SEHNR and CDR2 FQNEAQ (reference sequence). V was shortened by 8 bases and J by 8 bases, with 10 bases between the two germline ends. The CDR3 has 11 amino acids. Written as DNA, the CDR3 is TGTGCCAGCCAGAGCTGGGATGAGCAGTTCTTC. Translation: CASQSWDEQFF.

A few counts support this clonotype. The J gene is TRBJ1-1, the V gene TRBV12-3 or TRBV12-4, with 8 bases matching TRBD1. The junction had 7 bases not matched to a gene; V was cut back by 5 bases and J by 5 bases. The CDR3 loop spans 14 amino acids. CDR3 DNA sequence: TGTGCCAGCAGTGAATGGACAGGGAGGACTGAAGCTTTCTTT. This translates into CASSEWTGRTEAFF.

This clonotype was detected only a few times. The genes are TRBV29-1 and TRBJ2-7; D might be TRBD2 (7 bases). V was clipped by 6 bases and J by 2 bases, with 20 bases between them. Germline V gene sequence: CDR1 SQVTM, CDR2 ANQGSEA. There are 15 residues in the CDR3. CDR3 bases: TGCAGCGTCCCAGCTTGGGAGGGGGGGGCCTACGAGCAGTACTTC. This gives the protein CSVPAWEGGAYEQYF.

This clonotype was counted many times. This chain links TRBV6-2 or TRBV6-3 with TRBJ2-7; D possibly matches TRBD1 or TRBD2 (5 bases each). Germline CDR1 MNHEY, CDR2 SVGEGT. Trimming stripped 6 bases from V and 7 bases from J, with 19 bases between. This CDR3 has 14 residues. For the CDR3, the DNA is TGTGCCAGCAGCCACTCCGGGCCAGAGGGGGAGCAGTACTTC. Encoded protein: CASSHSGPEGEQYF.

In its sample, this clonotype was seen many times. The chain uses TRBV4-1 and TRBJ1-6; possibly TRBD1 for D (6 bases). Trimming removed 6 bases at V and 11 bases at J, with 14 bases between. The V gene's germline CDR1 is MGHRA and CDR2 YSYEKL. CDR3 size: 13 residues. The CDR3 nucleotides are TGCGCCAGCAGTGGTCCGACAGGAACACCCCTCCACTTT. Amino acids: CASSGPTGTPLHF.

In this sample, this clonotype turned up many times. This sequence joins TRBV7-9 and TRBJ1-3; D is uncertain. The V and J ends lost 5 bases and 0 bases respectively, with 11 bases between them. The CDR3 contains 15 residues. CDR1 and CDR2 from the germline V gene are SEHNR and FQNEAQ (reference sequence). In DNA, the CDR3 is TGTGCCAGCAGCAGGGAGTTCGCCTCTGGAAACACCATATATTTT. Translation gives CASSREFASGNTIYF.

This clonotype was observed a few times. CDR3 amino acids: CASSPFPRGGLNEQFF. The DNA for the CDR3 is TGTGCCAGCAGCCCCTTTCCGCGGGGGGGCTTAAATGAGCAGTTCTTC. The rearrangement uses TRBV7-2 and TRBJ2-1, with TRBD2 matching 9 bases. Germline values: CDR1 SGHTA, CDR2 FQGNSA. The CDR3 consists of 16 residues. With V trimmed by 5 bases and J by 7 bases, 12 bases remained unmatched.

This clonotype was detected only a few times. V gene TRBV14 combines with J gene TRBJ2-7, with a tentative D call TRBD2 (5 bases). Germline V gene sequence: CDR1 SGHDN, CDR2 FVKESK. Trimming removed 4 bases at V and 3 bases at J, with 16 bases between. This CDR3 spans 15 amino acids. CDR3 amino acids: CASSPEDGRYYEQYF. The DNA of the CDR3 is TGTGCCAGCAGCCCGGAGGACGGCAGGTACTACGAGCAGTACTTC.

This clonotype was counted ten times or more. V is TRBV7-9 and J is TRBJ1-2, with TRBD1 identical over 7 bases. The V gene's germline CDR1 is SEHNR and CDR2 FQNEAQ (reference sequence). The V gene end was trimmed by 8 bases and the J gene end by 2 bases; junction bases not matched to a gene: 2. The CDR3 contains 12 residues. This CDR3 is CASQQGNYGYTF. The CDR3 DNA reads as TGTGCCAGCCAACAGGGGAACTATGGCTACACCTTC.